Below are 21 T cell receptor beta chains sequenced from a single sample in a study of identical twins. One entry per CDR3 protein results from TCRdb running MiXCR on the 5' RACE reads. The sample records under 300,000 distinct CDR3 sequences, roughly 13% being singletons. Sequenced material: memory (CD45RO+) T cells sorted from blood. Receptor source: a woman in her late teens or twenties in good health.

CDR3 coding DNA: TGTGCCAGCAGGCCGAACCGAGGGGCCGGGTACCAAGAGACCCAGTACTTC. It codes for CASRPNRGAGYQETQYF. The genes are TRBV11-2 and TRBJ2-5; either TRBD1 or TRBD2 may supply D (5 bases each). Germline V gene lookup returns CDR1 SGHAT and CDR2 FQNNGV. The CDR3 is 17 amino acids. Trimming left V 6 bases short and J 0 bases short, with 20 bases between. Using reference TRBV11-2 and TRBJ2-5 for the parts outside the CDR3, the full variable domain is EAGVAQSPRYKIIEKRQSVAFWCNPISGHATLYWYQQILGQGPKLLIQFQNNGVVDDSQLPKDRFSAERLKGVDSTLKIQPAKLEDSAVYLCASRPNRGAGYQETQYFGPGTRLLVL.

The sample holds a few counts of this clonotype. This chain joins TRBV24-1 and TRBJ2-1, with 11 bases fitting TRBD2. Germline V gene data show CDR1 as KGHDR and CDR2 as SFDVKD. There are 16 residues in the CDR3. Germline trimming cut 3 bases from V and 6 bases from J; bases unmatched to any gene: 6. The CDR3 nucleotides read TGTGCCACCAGTGATGTTACTAGCGGGGGCCTCAATGAGCAGTTCTTC. Encoded protein: CATSDVTSGGLNEQFF.

This clonotype occurred a few times. This sequence joins TRBV27 and TRBJ2-1; D possibly corresponds to TRBD1 (7 bases). V was shortened by 6 bases and J by 2 bases, with 14 bases between the two germline ends. Germline CDR1 and CDR2: MNHEY and SMNVEV (reference sequence). The CDR3 extends over 15 amino acids. Written as DNA, the CDR3 is TGTGCCAGCAGCGCCAGGGGGACTCCCTACAATGAGCAGTTCTTC. Encoded protein: CASSARGTPYNEQFF.

This clonotype was seen ten or more times. The J gene is TRBJ2-6, the V gene TRBV12-3 or TRBV12-4; D is perhaps TRBD1 (5 bases). CDR3 length: 16 amino acids. The germline V and J ends were trimmed by 2 bases and 3 bases, with 11 bases remaining between them. CDR3: CASSLRGNYGANVLTF. For the CDR3, the DNA is TGTGCCAGCAGTTTAAGGGGTAATTATGGGGCCAACGTCCTGACTTTC.

This clonotype was seen at least ten times. This chain links TRBV20-1 with TRBJ2-1, with D unresolved. The CDR3 runs 11 residues. Germline loops: CDR1 DFQATT, CDR2 SNEGSKA (reference sequence). V dropped 6 bases and J dropped 6 bases, with 9 bases sitting between them. CDR3 DNA: TGCAGTGCCTTTGTCTCCAATGAGCAGTTCTTC. Translating it yields CSAFVSNEQFF.

Only a few counts were recorded for this clonotype. J is TRBJ2-3 and V is TRBV7-2; D remains ambiguous. The germline CDR1 and CDR2 sequences are SGHTA and FQGNSA. There are 13 residues in the CDR3. The V gene lost 3 bases and the J gene lost 3 bases, with 7 bases spanning the gap. The CDR3: CASSFHGTDTQYF. CDR3 nucleotides: TGTGCCAGCAGCTTCCACGGAACAGATACGCAGTATTTT.

There are a few counts of this clonotype. The chain is built from TRBV27 and TRBJ2-7; TRBD2 matches 12 bases. CDR3 length equals 18 residues. Losses at the gene ends were 4 bases for V and 7 bases for J; bases not matched to a gene: 17. Germline CDR1 MNHEY, CDR2 SMNVEV (reference sequence). CDR3 sequence (DNA): TGTGCCAGCAGTTCCCCCCAACTAGCGGGAGGCCTCACTCGGGAGCAGTACTTC. Protein: CASSSPQLAGGLTREQYF.

This sequence joins TRBV25-1 and TRBJ2-1, with D tentatively TRBD1 (5 bases). CDR3 length equals 14 residues. The V and J ends lost 4 bases and 7 bases respectively, with 14 bases between them. In germline, CDR1 is MGHDK, CDR2 SYGVNS. The CDR3 loop reads CASSAQGHRNEQFF. The CDR3 nucleotides read TGTGCCAGCAGTGCCCAGGGTCATAGGAATGAGCAGTTCTTC. The whole variable domain, remainder taken from reference TRBV25-1 and TRBJ2-1, is EADIYQTPRYLVIGTGKKITLECSQTMGHDKMYWYQQDPGMELHLIHYSYGVNSTEKGDLSSESTVSRIRTEHFPLTLESARPSHTSQYLCASSAQGHRNEQFFGPGTRLTVL.

The table lists this clonotype with many counts. V gene TRBV12-3 or TRBV12-4 combines with J gene TRBJ2-6; D gene unclear. Trimming stripped 1 base from V and 0 bases from J, with 7 bases between. This CDR3 contains 16 residues. The CDR3, as DNA: TGTGCCAGCAGTTTAGGTTTACTCTCTGGGGCCAACGTCCTGACTTTC. Amino acids: CASSLGLLSGANVLTF.

In this sample, this clonotype turned up a few times. The rearrangement joins TRBV6-4 to TRBJ2-1, with 9 nucleotides matching TRBD2. There are 15 residues in the CDR3. V was pared by 4 bases and J by 5 bases, with 6 bases of the junction left unmatched. Germline V CDR1 and CDR2: MRHNA, SNTAGT. In DNA form, the CDR3 reads TGTGCCAGCAGTGTAATTAGCGGGAGTCACAATGAGCAGTTCTTC. Its translation is CASSVISGSHNEQFF.

This clonotype was detected ten times or more. This chain connects TRBV29-1 to TRBJ1-1; 7 positions agree with TRBD1. Trimming took 6 bases from V and 2 from J; bases not matched to a gene: 21. The CDR3 extends over 18 amino acids. CDR1 and CDR2 from the germline V gene are SQVTM and ANQGSEA. The CDR3 spells CSVHKLSGTERVNTEAFF. The CDR3 nucleotides are TGCAGCGTCCACAAATTGTCCGGGACAGAAAGAGTCAACACTGAAGCTTTCTTT.

This clonotype was observed a few times. This chain uses TRBV5-1 with TRBJ2-2; the match to TRBD1 covers 7 bases. This CDR3 has 16 amino acids. After removal of 4 bases from V and 7 bases from J, the junction contained 13 bases not matched to a gene. The V gene's germline CDR1 is SGHRS and CDR2 YFSETQ. The CDR3 coding sequence is TGCGCCAGCAGCGACCTCTTTGGGGACAGAAACGGGGAGCTGTTTTTT. Its translation: CASSDLFGDRNGELFF.

This clonotype was found many times. The J gene is TRBJ1-6, the V gene TRBV20-1, with 7 bases aligning to TRBD1. The J segment lost 8 bases and the V segment lost 6 bases, leaving 13 bases of the junction unmatched. The germline V gene encodes CDR1 DFQATT and CDR2 SNEGSKA (reference sequence). The CDR3 is 15 amino acids. The CDR3 reads CSAPGTVGRDSPLHF. CDR3 DNA sequence: TGCAGTGCCCCCGGGACAGTGGGGCGGGATTCACCCCTCCACTTT.

This clonotype was counted between two and nine times. The gene calls are TRBV5-6 and TRBJ1-5; tentative D call: TRBD1 (5 bases). Germline loops: CDR1 SGHDT, CDR2 YYEEEE. Trimming left V 4 bases short and J 3 bases short, with 11 bases between. This CDR3 region has 14 residues. The CDR3 nucleotides are TGTGCCAGCAGCCGGGGCCGGGACAATCAGCCCCAGCATTTT. Residues: CASSRGRDNQPQHF.

The chain joins TRBV20-1 to TRBJ2-3; D possibly corresponds to TRBD2 (5 bases). CDR1 is DFQATT and CDR2 is SNEGSKA in the germline V gene (reference sequence). The CDR3 length is 11 residues. In nucleotides, the CDR3 is TGCAGCTTCCAGCGGACAGATACGCAGTATTTT. Its protein product is CSFQRTDTQYF.

CDR3 DNA: TGCGCCAGCAGACTCGGGGCGATGGCGCTCCAAGAGACCCAGTACTTC. This gives the protein CASRLGAMALQETQYF. The chain couples TRBV5-1 to TRBJ2-5, with D tentatively TRBD1 or TRBD2 (5 bases each). The V end lost 5 bases, the J end lost 1 base, and 18 bases lay between the germline ends. The CDR3 extends over 16 amino acids. The germline gives CDR1 SGHRS, CDR2 YFSETQ.

The rearrangement links TRBV6-2 or TRBV6-3 to TRBJ1-6; no firm D call. The CDR3 runs to 14 residues. Per the germline V gene, CDR1 is MNHEY and CDR2 is SVGEGT. Trimming removed 5 bases from V and 7 bases from J, with 12 bases in between. The CDR3 region is CASSTRTGNSPLHF. Written as DNA, the CDR3 is TGTGCCAGCAGTACCCGGACGGGGAATTCACCCCTCCACTTT.

Note on this clonotype: At one end, the junction sequence differs from germline, possibly due to a read error. The gene calls are TRBV12-3 or TRBV12-4 and TRBJ2-2; D unresolved. The CDR3 consists of 12 residues. The CDR3 DNA reads TGTGCCAACAGTTTACCGCCCGGGGAGCTGTTTTTT. Amino acid sequence: CANSLPPGELFF.

This clonotype showed up many times. This chain links TRBV29-1 with TRBJ2-1, with D perhaps matching TRBD1 (6 bases). Trimming removed 7 bases at V and 6 bases at J, with 19 bases between. The CDR3 sequence is 14 residues long. Germline V gene lookup returns CDR1 SQVTM and CDR2 ANQGSEA. DNA of the CDR3: TGCAGCGCTTCACCTACAGGGATGAGCAATGAGCAGTTCTTC. Protein sequence: CSASPTGMSNEQFF.

The V call is TRBV10-2, the J call TRBJ2-1; 10 bases align to TRBD2. This CDR3 has 17 amino acids. V shed 2 bases, J shed 8 bases, and the junction held 12 bases outside the gene matches. Germline CDR1 reads WSHSY; CDR2 reads SAAADI. This CDR3 reads CASSEPPASGRAHEQFF. Written as DNA, the CDR3 is TGCGCCAGCAGTGAGCCCCCCGCCAGCGGGAGGGCCCATGAGCAGTTCTTC.

This clonotype was seen at least ten times. The chain joins TRBV12-3 or TRBV12-4 to TRBJ1-2, with D hard to call. This CDR3 contains 13 residues. The ends were cut back, 6 bases at V and 4 bases at J, with 12 bases in the middle. This CDR3 is CASRLTDGYGYTF. The CDR3 DNA reads TGTGCCAGCAGGCTTACAGATGGCTATGGCTACACCTTC.